This T cell receptor (beta chain) is drawn from a study of beta chain features in type 1 diabetes. Turning to this clone: The antigen is not known. The junction and the germline gene differ at one end; a read error may be behind it.

Since all of the isolated RNA was reverse transcribed, expressed TCRB transcripts were what got sequenced. Here immunoSEQ multiplex PCR was the method, and the copy in TCRdb shows in-frame clones only, minus some. This sample has hundreds of thousands of clones; around 30% occur once, and the top ten carry about 0.065%. The CDR3 contains 12 residues. Germline V gene sequence: CDR1 GTSNPN, CDR2 SVGIG (reference sequence). Study conclusions and caveats: The naive, central memory and Treg TCRB repertoires showed an apparent similarity that was greater among patients than among healthy donors. Researchers could not determine here whether HLA type influences TCRB rearrangement.

Sequencing input: naive CD4+ T cells from blood. The chain employs TRBV30 and TRBJ2-5, with D perhaps matching TRBD1 (6 bases). This TCR was sampled from a man aged 18-30 years in good health. CDR3 region: CAWSVQDRRPNF. The CDR3 DNA follows: TGTGCCTGGAGTGTACAGGACAGAAGGCCAAACTTC.